This is a list of T cell receptor beta chains from one sample in a study of T cells in Graves' hyperthyroidism and ophthalmopathy. MiXCR, run by TCRdb on the multiplex PCR reads, gives a single entry per CDR3 protein. This table has over 650,000 distinct CDR3 sequences, about 15% appearing once. The specimen was blood. The origin of the receptors is a man aged 18 to 29 with Graves' hyperthyroidism. The CDR3 runs from the conserved cysteine through the conserved F or W. Fields, in order: J gene, D gene, clone size, V gene, CDR3 protein, CDR3 DNA. A D gene is named only where the DNA matches it firmly. For some rows the clone size is stated as once, few or many, or as a class when expanded; others skip it.

j_call: TRBJ2-7
d_call: TRBD2
clone_size: few
v_call: TRBV19
cdr3_aa: CASSIAASGSDEQYF
cdr3_nt: TGTGCCAGTAGTATAGCGGCTAGCGGGAGCGACGAGCAGTACTTC

j_call: TRBJ1-1
d_call: NA
clone_size: many
v_call: TRBV30
cdr3_aa: CAWRQDTMNTEAFF
cdr3_nt: TGTGCCTGGAGGCAGGATACCATGAACACTGAAGCTTTCTTT

j_call: TRBJ2-3
d_call: NA
clone_size: many
v_call: TRBV20-1
cdr3_aa: CSAKIDSTDTQYF
cdr3_nt: TGCAGTGCTAAGATTGACAGCACAGATACGCAGTATTTT

j_call: TRBJ2-1
d_call: TRBD2
clone_size: few
v_call: TRBV30
cdr3_aa: CAWIVSGTYNEQFF
cdr3_nt: TGTGCCTGGATAGTCAGCGGGACGTACAATGAGCAGTTCTTC

j_call: TRBJ2-1
d_call: TRBD2
clone_size: NA
v_call: TRBV19
cdr3_aa: CASSSGQGVAGGHNEQFF
cdr3_nt: TGTGCCAGTAGTTCGGGACAGGGTGTAGCGGGAGGGCACAATGAGCAGTTCTTC

j_call: TRBJ2-5
d_call: NA
clone_size: NA
v_call: TRBV7-9
cdr3_aa: CASSQRGLLALETQYF
cdr3_nt: TGTGCCAGCAGCCAGAGGGGACTTCTTGCCCTAGAGACCCAGTACTTC

j_call: TRBJ1-2
d_call: NA
clone_size: NA
v_call: TRBV4-1
cdr3_aa: CASSQDSVRVDGYTF
cdr3_nt: TGCGCCAGCAGCCAAGATTCCGTCAGGGTGGATGGCTACACCTTC

j_call: TRBJ1-2
d_call: TRBD1
clone_size: many
v_call: TRBV20-1
cdr3_aa: CSAKDRAYGYTF
cdr3_nt: TGCAGTGCCAAGGACAGGGCCTATGGCTACACCTTC

j_call: TRBJ1-4
d_call: NA
clone_size: few
v_call: TRBV11-1
cdr3_aa: CASSLRQAEGDEKLFF
cdr3_nt: TGTGCCAGCAGCTTACGACAGGCGGAAGGGGATGAAAAACTGTTTTTT

j_call: TRBJ2-7
d_call: TRBD2
clone_size: NA
v_call: TRBV4-3
cdr3_aa: CASSQDRTSGTPYSYEQYF
cdr3_nt: TGCGCCAGCAGCCAAGATCGGACTAGCGGGACCCCCTACTCCTACGAGCAGTACTTC

j_call: TRBJ2-1
d_call: TRBD2
clone_size: many
v_call: TRBV5-1
cdr3_aa: CASSSLAGGPNEQFF
cdr3_nt: TGCGCCAGCAGCAGCCTAGCGGGAGGGCCCAATGAGCAGTTCTTC

j_call: TRBJ1-2
d_call: NA
clone_size: many
v_call: TRBV30
cdr3_aa: CAWSATGGVWHGYTF
cdr3_nt: TGTGCCTGGAGTGCGACAGGAGGTGTATGGCATGGCTACACCTTC

j_call: TRBJ2-3
d_call: NA
clone_size: few
v_call: TRBV7-2
cdr3_aa: CASSLAIADTQYF
cdr3_nt: TGTGCCAGCAGCTTAGCGATCGCAGATACGCAGTATTTT

j_call: TRBJ1-1
d_call: NA
clone_size: NA
v_call: TRBV9
cdr3_aa: CASSVGGGVGPTEAFF
cdr3_nt: TGTGCCAGCAGCGTAGGAGGCGGTGTGGGGCCCACTGAAGCTTTCTTT

j_call: TRBJ2-3
d_call: NA
clone_size: many
v_call: TRBV5-5
cdr3_aa: CASSPTGTRSTDTQYF
cdr3_nt: TGTGCCAGCAGCCCTACCGGGACGAGGAGCACAGATACGCAGTATTTT

j_call: TRBJ2-1
d_call: NA
clone_size: many
v_call: TRBV29-1
cdr3_aa: CSVGYLSYNEQFF
cdr3_nt: TGCAGCGTTGGGTATCTCTCCTACAATGAGCAGTTCTTC

j_call: TRBJ1-3
d_call: NA
clone_size: NA
v_call: TRBV28
cdr3_aa: CASRTTDYSGNTIYF
cdr3_nt: TGTGCCAGCAGGACGACAGATTACTCTGGAAACACCATATATTTT

j_call: TRBJ2-7
d_call: NA
clone_size: many
v_call: TRBV28
cdr3_aa: CASNDSYEQYF
cdr3_nt: TGTGCCAGCAACGACAGCTACGAGCAGTACTTC

j_call: TRBJ2-1
d_call: TRBD2
clone_size: many
v_call: TRBV9
cdr3_aa: CASSVRGGSWDEQFF
cdr3_nt: TGTGCCAGCAGCGTAAGGGGCGGGAGCTGGGATGAGCAGTTCTTC

j_call: TRBJ1-3
d_call: TRBD1
clone_size: NA
v_call: TRBV20-1
cdr3_aa: CSATQGVGNTIYF
cdr3_nt: TGCAGTGCTACCCAGGGGGTTGGAAACACCATATATTTT

j_call: TRBJ1-1
d_call: NA
clone_size: NA
v_call: TRBV15
cdr3_aa: CATSTEGEMVRSTEAFF
cdr3_nt: TGTGCCACCAGCACAGAAGGCGAGATGGTAAGGAGCACTGAAGCTTTCTTT

j_call: TRBJ2-5
d_call: NA
clone_size: many
v_call: TRBV18
cdr3_aa: CASSPPARYQETQYF
cdr3_nt: TGTGCCAGCTCACCACCGGCAAGGTACCAAGAGACCCAGTACTTC

j_call: TRBJ2-1
d_call: NA
clone_size: many
v_call: TRBV28
cdr3_aa: CASSPLMKQFF
cdr3_nt: TGTGCCAGCAGCCCACTGATGAAGCAGTTCTTC

j_call: TRBJ2-7
d_call: TRBD2
clone_size: NA
v_call: TRBV25-1
cdr3_aa: CASSSAGERYEQYF
cdr3_nt: TGTGCCAGCAGTAGCGCGGGAGAGAGGTACGAGCAGTACTTC

j_call: TRBJ2-7
d_call: NA
clone_size: many
v_call: TRBV27
cdr3_aa: CASGHREQYF
cdr3_nt: TGTGCCAGCGGCCACCGGGAGCAGTACTTC

j_call: TRBJ1-1
d_call: NA
clone_size: many
v_call: TRBV19
cdr3_aa: CASSIGLGVNTEAFF
cdr3_nt: TGTGCCAGTAGTATAGGCCTTGGTGTGAACACTGAAGCTTTCTTT

j_call: TRBJ1-1
d_call: NA
clone_size: many
v_call: TRBV20-1
cdr3_aa: CSARPRGANTEAFF
cdr3_nt: TGCAGTGCTAGACCAAGGGGGGCGAACACTGAAGCTTTCTTT

j_call: TRBJ2-5
d_call: NA
clone_size: NA
v_call: TRBV19
cdr3_aa: CASSSPHRATQETQYF
cdr3_nt: TGTGCCAGTAGTTCTCCCCACCGGGCTACCCAAGAGACCCAGTACTTC

j_call: TRBJ2-1
d_call: NA
clone_size: few
v_call: TRBV24-1
cdr3_aa: CATSTGLPNEQFF
cdr3_nt: TGTGCCACCAGTACCGGACTCCCCAATGAGCAGTTCTTC

j_call: TRBJ2-1
d_call: NA
clone_size: many
v_call: TRBV12-3/TRBV12-4
cdr3_aa: CASSRDGIYNEQFF
cdr3_nt: TGTGCCAGCAGCCGGGACGGCATATACAATGAGCAGTTCTTC

j_call: TRBJ2-1
d_call: NA
clone_size: many
v_call: TRBV24-1
cdr3_aa: CARGMGDNEQFF
cdr3_nt: TGTGCCAGGGGAATGGGGGACAATGAGCAGTTCTTC

j_call: TRBJ1-1
d_call: NA
clone_size: many
v_call: TRBV5-1
cdr3_aa: CASSLEVSYTEAFF
cdr3_nt: TGCGCCAGCAGCTTGGAGGTCTCGTACACTGAAGCTTTCTTT

j_call: TRBJ2-7
d_call: NA
clone_size: NA
v_call: TRBV20-1
cdr3_aa: CSASDNLYEQYF
cdr3_nt: TGCAGTGCTTCGGACAACTTATACGAGCAGTACTTC

j_call: TRBJ2-5
d_call: TRBD2
clone_size: NA
v_call: TRBV19
cdr3_aa: CASSIGSGIETQYF
cdr3_nt: TGTGCCAGTAGTATAGGTAGCGGGATTGAGACCCAGTACTTC

j_call: TRBJ2-2
d_call: TRBD2
clone_size: NA
v_call: TRBV10-1
cdr3_aa: CASRRTSGFTGELFF
cdr3_nt: TGCGCCAGCAGGAGGACTAGCGGTTTTACCGGGGAGCTGTTTTTT

j_call: TRBJ1-1
d_call: NA
clone_size: NA
v_call: TRBV13
cdr3_aa: CASSLGLTGPNTEAFF
cdr3_nt: TGTGCCAGCAGCTTAGGCCTAACCGGGCCGAACACTGAAGCTTTCTTT

j_call: TRBJ2-6
d_call: NA
clone_size: NA
v_call: TRBV6-2/TRBV6-3
cdr3_aa: CASGGSSGANVLTF
cdr3_nt: TGTGCCAGCGGAGGGAGCTCTGGGGCCAACGTCCTGACTTTC

j_call: TRBJ2-1
d_call: NA
clone_size: many
v_call: TRBV28
cdr3_aa: CASSSPWGTGVVEQFF
cdr3_nt: TGTGCCAGCAGTTCCCCGTGGGGAACGGGGGTTGTTGAGCAGTTCTTC

j_call: TRBJ2-1
d_call: NA
clone_size: NA
v_call: TRBV12-3/TRBV12-4
cdr3_aa: CASSSKGGIKQFF
cdr3_nt: TGTGCCAGCAGTTCCAAGGGGGGTATTAAGCAGTTCTTC

j_call: TRBJ2-1
d_call: TRBD2
clone_size: NA
v_call: TRBV19
cdr3_aa: CASSSTSQEEQFF
cdr3_nt: TGTGCCAGTAGCTCGACTAGCCAAGAGGAGCAGTTCTTC

j_call: TRBJ2-7
d_call: NA
clone_size: few
v_call: TRBV6-5
cdr3_aa: CASSYLGPEQYF
cdr3_nt: TGTGCCAGCAGTTACCTCGGACCGGAGCAGTACTTC